The rows below give T cell receptor beta chains drawn from one sample of a study of blood T cell repertoires in COVID-19. Produced via immunoSEQ multiplex PCR; TCRdb's table is partial and in-frame only. The table lists 150,000 to 200,000 clones, 88% of them singletons. The material sequenced was peripheral blood. The source is a human donor in a cohort sampled during active COVID-19. The CDR3 runs from the conserved cysteine through the conserved F or W. The D gene is left open where the match is weak. Clone size appears in some rows only: once, few, many, or a class for an expanded clone.

clone_size | j_call | v_call | d_call | cdr3_aa | cdr3_nt
once | TRBJ2-7 | TRBV7-2 | TRBD2 | CASGLGGAYSYEQYF | TGTGCCAGCGGTCTCGGGGGGGCCTACTCCTACGAGCAGTACTTC
. | TRBJ1-1 | TRBV20-1 | . | CSASHPTYENTEAFF | TGCAGTGCTAGTCATCCTACCTACGAGAACACTGAAGCTTTCTTT
once | TRBJ1-3 | TRBV28 | . | CASSLSPGRGNTIYF | TGTGCCAGCAGTTTATCCCCAGGGAGGGGAAACACCATATATTTT
. | TRBJ2-7 | TRBV6-2/TRBV6-3 | TRBD1 | CASSYAGTAYEQYF | TGTGCCAGCAGTTACGCCGGGACAGCCTACGAGCAGTACTTC
. | TRBJ2-7 | TRBV4-3 | TRBD2 | CASSPHELAGRSSYEQYF | TGCGCCAGCAGCCCACATGAACTAGCGGGACGAAGCTCCTACGAGCAGTACTTC
few | TRBJ1-5 | TRBV5-6 | . | CASSQGPINQPQHF | TGTGCCAGCAGCCAGGGGCCCATAAATCAGCCCCAGCATTTT
few | TRBJ2-1 | TRBV7-9 | . | CASSRDLYNEQFF | TGTGCCAGCAGCCGGGACTTATACAATGAGCAGTTCTTC
. | TRBJ1-6 | TRBV5-4 | . | CASRDAKTGQENSPLHF | TGTGCCAGCAGGGACGCGAAAACCGGACAAGAGAATTCACCCCTCCACTTT
. | TRBJ2-1 | TRBV6-5 | . | CASAFGPAEYYEQFF | TGTGCCAGCGCCTTCGGCCCCGCAGAGTACTACGAGCAGTTCTTC
. | TRBJ2-7 | TRBV7-8 | . | CASSPFGQRNYEQYF | TGTGCCAGCAGCCCCTTTGGACAGCGGAACTACGAGCAGTACTTC
. | TRBJ2-1 | TRBV5-1 | . | CASSSTWQNHNEQFF | TGCGCCAGCAGTTCCACGTGGCAGAATCACAATGAGCAGTTCTTC
. | TRBJ2-5 | TRBV5-4 | TRBD1 | CASRLDTGAQTQYF | TGTGCCAGCAGATTAGACACAGGGGCGCAAACCCAGTACTTC
. | TRBJ2-5 | TRBV3-1/TRBV3-2 | TRBD2 | CASSHGRPPGGGEETQYF | TGTGCCAGCAGCCACGGGCGCCCCCCTGGCGGGGGGGAAGAGACCCAGTACTTC
. | TRBJ2-7 | TRBV6-5 | . | CASSYSWRDSSYEQYF | TGTGCCAGCAGTTACTCATGGAGGGATAGCTCCTACGAGCAGTACTTC
. | TRBJ2-3 | TRBV24-1 | . | CATSDRADTQYF | TGTGCCACCAGTGATCGGGCAGATACGCAGTATTTT
once | TRBJ1-4 | TRBV7-9 | . | CASSARRTATNEKLFF | TGTGCCAGCAGCGCAAGACGGACTGCAACTAATGAAAAACTGTTTTTT
. | TRBJ2-7 | TRBV5-1 | TRBD2 | CASSPGGAYEQYF | TGCGCCAGCAGCCCCGGGGGGGCCTACGAGCAGTACTTC
few | TRBJ2-2 | TRBV7-2 | . | CASSLDRVRANTGELFF | TGTGCCAGCAGCTTAGATCGGGTCAGGGCGAACACCGGGGAGCTGTTTTTT
. | TRBJ2-7 | TRBV18 | . | CASSPPGLSYEQYF | TGTGCCAGCTCACCGCCAGGGTTATCCTACGAGCAGTACTTC
few | TRBJ2-7 | TRBV28 | . | CASRFRGRSYEQYF | TGTGCCAGCAGGTTTAGAGGCCGATCCTACGAGCAGTACTTC